This TCR beta chain originates from a study of blood T cell repertoires in COVID-19. For the study at large: Samples of COVID-19 (acute and convalescent) were obtained from the United States, Italy and Spain. The analysed material was cDNA or gDNA that came from T cells, B-cell-depleted T cells, or PBMCs.

In the source study's methods: Using reference gene primer amplification, nucleated cell counts were estimated. The table came from immunoSEQ multiplex PCR; TCRdb's copy has only in-frame clones and leaves some out. The D gene and trimming were derived from the DNA, and the V and J assignments and clone size from that table. This sample has about 53,000 clones, with almost 85% found just once. The CDR3 sequence is 14 residues long. V lost 5 bases and J lost 3, with 14 bases in between. CDR1 is SGHTA, CDR2 FQGNSA, per germline. The source is a human donor in a cohort sampled during active COVID-19. The J gene is TRBJ2-7, the V gene TRBV7-2, with D possibly matching TRBD2 (5 bases). Material: peripheral blood. The DNA for the CDR3 is TGTGCCAGCAGCCCGCCGCCGACTATCTACGAGCAGTACTTC. Its protein is CASSPPPTIYEQYF.